This T cell receptor beta chain was found in a study of blood T cell repertoires in COVID-19. Study background: Collection of acute and convalescent COVID-19 samples took place in the United States, Italy and Spain. From T cells, B-cell-depleted T cells, or PBMCs came the material, which was cDNA or gDNA.

This CDR3 spans 15 amino acids. Generated by immunoSEQ multiplex PCR, the TCRdb table keeps only in-frame clones and is missing some. The repertoire holds over 85,000 clones, with around four fifths as singletons. The source of this sequence is a woman aged 65 to 85 with acute or convalescent COVID-19. The chain joins TRBV21-1 to TRBJ1-2; the table's TRBD1 call for D was not verified on the DNA. TRBV21-1 is annotated as a pseudogene. What was sequenced was peripheral blood. The CDR3 region has the DNA TGTGCCAGCAGCAGACGACAGGGGGAGCACTATGGCTACACCTTC. This gives the protein CASSRRQGEHYGYTF.